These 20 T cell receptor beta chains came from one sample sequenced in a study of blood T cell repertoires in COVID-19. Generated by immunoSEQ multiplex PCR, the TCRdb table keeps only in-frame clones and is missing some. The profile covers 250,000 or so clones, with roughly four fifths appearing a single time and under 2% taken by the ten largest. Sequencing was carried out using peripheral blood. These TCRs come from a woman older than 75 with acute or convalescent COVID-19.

The CDR3: CASRERAYEQYF. CDR3 sequence (DNA): TGTGCCAGCAGAGAGAGGGCCTACGAGCAGTACTTC. This chain links TRBV28 with TRBJ2-7; D is possibly TRBD2 (5 bases). CDR3 size: 12 residues. Looked up from germline, CDR1 is MDHEN and CDR2 is SYDVKM. Between the trimmed V and J ends, which lost 6 bases and 2 bases, there was a span of 8 bases.

CDR3 region: CASSLVSRAQYF. The CDR3 region has the DNA TGTGCCAGCAGCTTAGTGTCCAGGGCGCAGTACTTC. J is TRBJ2-7 and V is TRBV11-2, with D possibly being TRBD1 (5 bases). This CDR3 is 12 amino acids long. The germline gives CDR1 SGHAT, CDR2 FQNNGV. The V end was cut by 1 base, the J end by 9 bases, with 10 bases between.

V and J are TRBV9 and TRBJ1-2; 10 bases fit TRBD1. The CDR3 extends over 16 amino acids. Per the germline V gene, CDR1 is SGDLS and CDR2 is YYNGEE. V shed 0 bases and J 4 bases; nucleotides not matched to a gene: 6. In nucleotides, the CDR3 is TGTGCCAGCAGCGTAGGGGCGGGACAGGGGAGCTATGGCTACACCTTC. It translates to CASSVGAGQGSYGYTF.

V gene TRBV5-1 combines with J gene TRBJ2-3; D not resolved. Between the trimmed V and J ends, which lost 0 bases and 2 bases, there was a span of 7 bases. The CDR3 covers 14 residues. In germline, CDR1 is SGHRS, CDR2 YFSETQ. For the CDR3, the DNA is TGCGCCAGCAGCTTGGGTCAGATCACAGATACGCAGTATTTT. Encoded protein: CASSLGQITDTQYF.

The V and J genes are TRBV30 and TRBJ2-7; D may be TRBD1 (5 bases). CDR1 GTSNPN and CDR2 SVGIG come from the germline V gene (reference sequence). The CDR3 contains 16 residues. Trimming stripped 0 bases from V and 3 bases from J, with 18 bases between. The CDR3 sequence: CAWSVALTDLNYEQYF. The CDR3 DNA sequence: TGTGCCTGGAGTGTAGCCCTGACAGACCTGAACTACGAGCAGTACTTC.

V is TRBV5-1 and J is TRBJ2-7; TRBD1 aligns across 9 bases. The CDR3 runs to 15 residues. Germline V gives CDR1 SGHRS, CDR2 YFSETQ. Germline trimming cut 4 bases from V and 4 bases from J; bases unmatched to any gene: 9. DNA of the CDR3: TGCGCCAGCAGCGCGGGACAGGGAGGGGGTTACGAGCAGTACTTC. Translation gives CASSAGQGGGYEQYF.

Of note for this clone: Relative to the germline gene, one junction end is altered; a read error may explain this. This CDR3 is CASSEGGPGNTIYF. The CDR3 DNA is TGTGCCAGCAGCGAAGGGGGGCCTGGAAACACCATATATTTT. This chain uses TRBV6-1 with TRBJ1-3; possible D gene TRBD1, 6 bases. CDR1 and CDR2 (germline): MNHNS, SASEGT. This CDR3 has 14 residues.

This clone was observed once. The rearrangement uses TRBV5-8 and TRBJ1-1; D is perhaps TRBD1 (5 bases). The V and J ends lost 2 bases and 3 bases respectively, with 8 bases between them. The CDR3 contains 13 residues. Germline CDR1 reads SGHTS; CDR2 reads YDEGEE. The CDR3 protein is CASSFSRDTEAFF. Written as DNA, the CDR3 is TGTGCCAGCAGCTTCTCCAGGGACACTGAAGCTTTCTTT.

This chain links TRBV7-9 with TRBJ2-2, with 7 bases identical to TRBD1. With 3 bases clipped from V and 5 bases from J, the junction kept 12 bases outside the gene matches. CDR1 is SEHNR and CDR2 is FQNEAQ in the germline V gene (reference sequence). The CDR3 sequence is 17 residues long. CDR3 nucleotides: TGTGCCAGCAGCTTCACTCCAGACAGGGTCTCTACCGGGGAGCTGTTTTTT. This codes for CASSFTPDRVSTGELFF.

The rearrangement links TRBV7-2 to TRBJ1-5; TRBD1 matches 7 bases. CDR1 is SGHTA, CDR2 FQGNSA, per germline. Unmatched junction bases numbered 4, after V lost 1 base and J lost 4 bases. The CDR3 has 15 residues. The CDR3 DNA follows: TGTGCCAGCAGCTTAGTAGGGGGCCAAAATCAGCCCCAGCATTTT. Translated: CASSLVGGQNQPQHF.

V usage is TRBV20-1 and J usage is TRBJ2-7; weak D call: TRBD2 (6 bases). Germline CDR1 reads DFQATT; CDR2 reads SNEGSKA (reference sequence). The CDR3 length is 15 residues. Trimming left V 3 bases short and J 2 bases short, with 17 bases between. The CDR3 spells CSASDPSGPTYEQYF. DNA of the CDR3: TGCAGTGCTAGTGACCCCAGCGGGCCAACCTACGAGCAGTACTTC.

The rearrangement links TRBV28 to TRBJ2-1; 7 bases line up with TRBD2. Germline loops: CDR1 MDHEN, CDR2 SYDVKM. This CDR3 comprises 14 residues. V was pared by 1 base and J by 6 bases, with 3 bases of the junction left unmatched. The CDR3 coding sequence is TGTGCCAGCAGTTTATCAGGGAGGGGCAATGAGCAGTTCTTC. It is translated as CASSLSGRGNEQFF.

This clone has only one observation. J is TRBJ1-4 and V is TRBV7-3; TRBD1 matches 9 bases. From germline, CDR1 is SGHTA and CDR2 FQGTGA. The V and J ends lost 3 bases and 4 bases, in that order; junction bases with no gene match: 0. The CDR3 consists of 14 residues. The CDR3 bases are TGTGCCAGCAGCTTGACAGGGGGTAATGAAAAACTGTTTTTT. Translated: CASSLTGGNEKLFF.

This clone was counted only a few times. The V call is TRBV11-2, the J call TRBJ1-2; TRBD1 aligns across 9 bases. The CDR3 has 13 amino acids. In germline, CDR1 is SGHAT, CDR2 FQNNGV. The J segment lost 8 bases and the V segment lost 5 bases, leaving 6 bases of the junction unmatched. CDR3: CASSGDRVIGYTF. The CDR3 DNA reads TGTGCCAGCAGCGGGGACAGGGTGATCGGCTACACCTTC.

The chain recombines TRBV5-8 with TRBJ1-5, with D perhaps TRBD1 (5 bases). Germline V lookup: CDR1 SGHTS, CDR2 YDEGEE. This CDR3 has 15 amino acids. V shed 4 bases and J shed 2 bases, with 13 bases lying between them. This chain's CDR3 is CASSRGGVRNQPQHF. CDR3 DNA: TGTGCCAGCAGCCGGGGGGGGGTGCGCAATCAGCCCCAGCATTTT.

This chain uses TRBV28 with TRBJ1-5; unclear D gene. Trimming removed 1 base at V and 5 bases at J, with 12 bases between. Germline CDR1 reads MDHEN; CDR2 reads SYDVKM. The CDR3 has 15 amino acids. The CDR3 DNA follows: TGTGCCAGCAGTTTATCGGAGGGCGCTTATCAGCCCCAGCATTTT. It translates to CASSLSEGAYQPQHF.

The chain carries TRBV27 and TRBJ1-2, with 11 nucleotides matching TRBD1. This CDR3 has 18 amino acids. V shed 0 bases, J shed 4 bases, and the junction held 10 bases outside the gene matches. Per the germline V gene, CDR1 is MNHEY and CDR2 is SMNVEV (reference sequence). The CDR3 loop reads CASSLSKRTGGAGYGYTF. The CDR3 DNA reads TGTGCCAGCAGTTTATCGAAGCGGACAGGGGGCGCGGGCTATGGCTACACCTTC.

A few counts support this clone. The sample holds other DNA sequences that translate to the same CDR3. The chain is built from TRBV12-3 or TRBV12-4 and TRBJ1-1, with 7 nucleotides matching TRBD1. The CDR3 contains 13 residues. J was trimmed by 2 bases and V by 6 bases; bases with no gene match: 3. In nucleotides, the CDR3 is TGTGCCAGCAGCCGACAGGGAAACACTGAAGCTTTCTTT. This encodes CASSRQGNTEAFF.

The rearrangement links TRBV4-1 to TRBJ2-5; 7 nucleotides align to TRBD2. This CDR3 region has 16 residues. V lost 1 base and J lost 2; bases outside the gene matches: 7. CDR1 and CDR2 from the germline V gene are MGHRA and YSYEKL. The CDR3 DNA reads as TGCGCCAGCAGCCAAGCCCAGGGACTACCGCAAGAGACCCAGTACTTC. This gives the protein CASSQAQGLPQETQYF.

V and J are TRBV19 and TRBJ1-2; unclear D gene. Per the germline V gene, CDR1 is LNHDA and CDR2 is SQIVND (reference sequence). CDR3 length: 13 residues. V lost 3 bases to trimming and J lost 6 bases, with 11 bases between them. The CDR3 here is CASSIGRANGYTF. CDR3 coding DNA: TGTGCCAGTAGTATCGGGCGGGCAAATGGCTACACCTTC.